The T cell receptor (beta chain) under discussion was sequenced for a study of cytomegalovirus exposure and HLA in healthy donors. V lost 5 bases and J lost 3; bases outside the gene matches: 6. Germline CDR1 MNHEY, CDR2 SMNVEV (reference sequence). CDR3 length equals 15 residues. This PCR relied on a set of 60 Vbeta primers and 13 Jbeta primers. Original processing notes: An analysis performed later counted 72 million or so unique TCR beta chains (roughly 11 million of them shared). Measured with immunoSEQ multiplex PCR; TCRdb has only the in-frame clones, and not every one. V and J calls and clone size are given by that table; D and trimming were obtained from the DNA. The sample consists of 30,000 to 45,000 clones, around 83% of them appearing once. With regard to this clone: Its antigen is not known.

Study-wide findings and caveats: In an earlier analysis, productive rearrangement rates for most beta V segments clustered near 87% or 30%. Published work reported that the classifier diagnosed cytomegalovirus status with high specificity and sensitivity. Trimming of TCR beta V- and J-genes showed a link, identified in a later analysis, to a missense DCLRE1C variant.

This sequence was found in a woman under 30 in good health and CMV-seronegative. Sequencing input: PBMCs. The chain is built from TRBV27 and TRBJ1-4, with TRBD1 matching over 7 bases. CDR3 nucleotide sequence: TGTGCCAGCAGTAACCAACAGGGGTCTAATGAAAAACTGTTTTTT. Translation: CASSNQQGSNEKLFF. The full variable domain, in which reference TRBV27 and TRBJ1-4 provide the parts outside the CDR3, is EAQVTQNPRYLITVTGKKLTVTCSQNMNHEYMSWYRQDPGLGLRQIYYSMNVEVTDKGDVPEGYKVSRKEKRNFPLILESPSPNQTSLYFCASSNQQGSNEKLFFGSGTQLSVL.